This T cell receptor (beta chain) is drawn from a study of T cells in Graves' hyperthyroidism and ophthalmopathy. General study points: Most clonotypes that expanded in the thyroid above 0.001 also showed up in blood.

V gave up 6 bases and J gave up 7 bases, with 17 bases separating them. There are 14 residues in the CDR3. This clonotype occurred a few times. Its target is not known. RNA transcripts provided the source from which TCR beta CDR3 regions were amplified. The study used the HTBI primer set for a first-round RT-PCR of the TCR CDR3. TCRdb reprocessed the multiplex PCR reads with MiXCR, giving one entry per CDR3 protein. The sample holds about 300,000 distinct CDR3 sequences, roughly 19% seen once. The receptor comes from a man aged 50-60 years with Graves' ophthalmopathy. V gene TRBV12-3 or TRBV12-4 combines with J gene TRBJ2-3; possibly TRBD1 or TRBD2 for D (7 bases each). Material: blood. The CDR3 DNA follows: TGTGCCAGCAGAACTAGCGTACAGGGGTATACGCAGTATTTT. Translated: CASRTSVQGYTQYF.